The entry that follows covers one T cell receptor (beta chain) sequence. Ten or more counts support this clonotype. It has no known antigen specificity. No much larger clone is present one base from it, and per-base qualities are unavailable. A patient counted as having stable Graves' hyperthyroidism if no progression to ophthalmopathy occurred over 18 months of follow-up. Hyperthyroidism patients were newly diagnosed, had a disease duration of under 2 months, and were aged 18 to 65 years. Any patient with an uncontrolled infection, another autoimmune disease, pregnancy or lactation was excluded. Diagnoses were based on clinical symptoms, serum thyroxine and TRAb, thyroid ultrasound and orbital computed tomography. Ficoll-Paque density gradient centrifugation was used to isolate PBMCs from about 9 ml of fresh peripheral blood. Trizol reagent was used to extract total RNA, and RNA quality was then checked on an Agilent 2100 Bioanalyzer.

The TCR beta CDR3 regions were amplified from RNA transcripts. The TCR CDR3 was subjected to a first round of RT-PCR using the HTBI primer set and the Qiagen OneStep RT-PCR kit. Libraries were constructed in a second round of multiplex PCR, after which size selection and purification were carried out. Libraries were sequenced paired-end with 100 bp reads on an Illumina HiSeq2000. The authors' pipeline ran thus. SOAPnuke was used to process the raw data, removing reads that contained adapters or uncalled bases, had a mean Phred below 15, or lacked an exact match to the constant primer or identifier. High-quality paired reads were merged using COPE v1.2.5, and each unique nucleotide sequence was defined as a clonotype. MiTCR v1.1 was used to align the clonotypes against IMGT TRBV, TRBD and TRBJ reference segments. Analysis was restricted to V-J combinations with a frequency above 0.0001, which covered about 99% of repertoires. A TCS score was defined as the ratio between F50 (clonal expansion) and ExV (chaos), using BLOSUM62-based TCRdist between CDR3 peptides within each V-J. Welch's t-statistics and random forest reduced 514 V-J features to around 14, which were used in a naive Bayes classifier (R e1071). Clones were called with MiXCR by TCRdb after fastp trimmed the public reads at Q25, and only in-frame beta chains were retained. One record per CDR3 amino acid sequence lists the most common genes and DNA. The V and J calls were determined by TCRdb, not by the authors. The sample table holds around 290,000 distinct CDR3 sequences, of which roughly 13% were seen once. The ten largest make up 6.5% to 10% of the sample.

V and J lose 3 bases and 2 bases, and a span of 7 bases separates them. The CDR3 numbers 13 residues from cysteine through phenylalanine. The read is trimmed to its CDR3 DNA, 39 bases read in frame from base 1. This record comes from a study of T cells in Graves' hyperthyroidism and ophthalmopathy (dated by TCRdb to the late 2010s). A note on the overall study: Peripheral blood was sampled at the time of initial diagnosis, prior to any treatment. To identify distinguishing TCR V-J signatures, a discovery cohort of around 100 patients was used, comprising 40 to 45 with Graves' ophthalmopathy and some 60 with stable Graves' hyperthyroidism. Prospective prediction of ophthalmopathy was tested in an independent validation cohort of 18 to 20 hyperthyroidism patients and roughly 16 patients who later progressed to ophthalmopathy. For training and testing, the 100 or so patients in the discovery cohort were randomly divided in a 7:3 ratio. In roughly six Graves' hyperthyroidism patients, the study also compared T-cell repertoires from thyroid tissue with T-cell repertoires from blood. Following sampling, methimazole starting at 30 mg daily was given to hyperthyroidism patients, and high-dose intravenous methylprednisolone was given to ophthalmopathy patients. The paper describes TCR Vbeta CDR3 sequencing of 130 to 150 peripheral blood samples, made up of some 42 ophthalmopathy patients, 70 to 75 hyperthyroidism patients and approximately 17 progressor patients.

Here is what the overall study found, with its caveats: A 13 V-J signature model separated ophthalmopathy from stable hyperthyroidism, with just over 85% sensitivity and 81% to 82% specificity in cross-validation and 80%/75% in testing. Most expanded thyroid clonotypes (frequency above 0.001) were also found in blood, which suggests that blood repertoires may mirror thyroid immune responses. Sample size was not statistically predetermined, and investigators were not blinded to group allocation. In validation, the model predicted progression to ophthalmopathy with over 60% sensitivity and less than 80% specificity, a median of about 6.7 months before onset.

This TCR was sampled from a woman aged 40-49 years with Graves' hyperthyroidism. The chain is made from TRBV12-3 or TRBV12-4 and TRBJ1-2; the D gene cannot be named for sure. Material for sequencing was blood. The DNA sequence is TGTGCCAGCAGTTTTTTACAAAACTATGGCTACACCTTC. It translates as CASSFLQNYGYTF.